Included here is one T cell receptor beta chain sequence, with context. As yet, its antigen is unknown. V lost 3 bases and J lost 3, with 11 bases in between. The CDR3 is 13 amino acids. Germline V gene data show CDR1 as SQVTM and CDR2 as ANQGSEA. The data were obtained in a study of blood T cells in healthy people across ages. Individuals who donated were healthy Caucasians from Russia aged about 6 to 100. Sample-barcoded 5' priming and a J-beta primer mix drove a second PCR of 7 to 11 cycles. Each sample yielded at least 2.5 million CDR3-containing paired-end reads. In TCRdb, the 5' RACE reads were re-called with MiXCR into one record per CDR3 protein. The table includes around 1,900,000 distinct CDR3 sequences, about 39% detected once. Study conclusions and caveats: In these data, TCR beta diversity tracked strongly with naive T cell percentage. The CMV status of each donor remained undetermined, and this could have confounded shifts in expanded clonotypes.

The sequence was obtained from a human donor in good health. The J gene is TRBJ1-2, the V gene TRBV29-1; no clear D gene. The sequenced material came from blood. The CDR3 reads CSVEDHEDYGYTF. The DNA of the CDR3 is TGCAGCGTTGAGGATCACGAAGACTATGGCTACACCTTC.